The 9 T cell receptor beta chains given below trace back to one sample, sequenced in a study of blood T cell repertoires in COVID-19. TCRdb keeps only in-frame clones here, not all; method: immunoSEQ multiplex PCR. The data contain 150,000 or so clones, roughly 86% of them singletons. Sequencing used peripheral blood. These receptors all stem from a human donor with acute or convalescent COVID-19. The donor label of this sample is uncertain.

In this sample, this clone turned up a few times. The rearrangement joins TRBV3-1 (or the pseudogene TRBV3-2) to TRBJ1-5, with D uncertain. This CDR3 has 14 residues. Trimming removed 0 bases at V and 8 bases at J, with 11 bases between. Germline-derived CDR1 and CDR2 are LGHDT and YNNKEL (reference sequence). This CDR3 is CASSQDLVQEPQHF. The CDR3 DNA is TGTGCCAGCAGCCAAGACCTCGTTCAGGAGCCCCAGCATTTT.

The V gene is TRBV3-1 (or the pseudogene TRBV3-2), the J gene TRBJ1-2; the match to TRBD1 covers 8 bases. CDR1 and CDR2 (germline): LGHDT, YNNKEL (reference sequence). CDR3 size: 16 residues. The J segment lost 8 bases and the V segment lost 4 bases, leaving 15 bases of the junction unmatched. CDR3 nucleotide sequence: TGTGCCAGCAGCCGCGCCGGGGGGCAGGGGGCTAGAGGCTACACCTTC. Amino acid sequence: CASSRAGGQGARGYTF.

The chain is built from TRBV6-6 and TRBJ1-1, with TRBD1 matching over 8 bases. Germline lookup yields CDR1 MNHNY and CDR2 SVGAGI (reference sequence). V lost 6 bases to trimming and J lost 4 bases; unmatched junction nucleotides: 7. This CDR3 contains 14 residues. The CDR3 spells CASRVTGGGTEAFF. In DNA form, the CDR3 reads TGTGCCAGCAGAGTTACAGGGGGGGGCACTGAAGCTTTCTTT.

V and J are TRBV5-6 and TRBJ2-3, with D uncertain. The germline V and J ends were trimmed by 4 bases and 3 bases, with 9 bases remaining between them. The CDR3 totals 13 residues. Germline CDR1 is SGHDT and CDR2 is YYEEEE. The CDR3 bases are TGTGCCAGCAGCCGATTTAGTACAGATACGCAGTATTTT. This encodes CASSRFSTDTQYF.

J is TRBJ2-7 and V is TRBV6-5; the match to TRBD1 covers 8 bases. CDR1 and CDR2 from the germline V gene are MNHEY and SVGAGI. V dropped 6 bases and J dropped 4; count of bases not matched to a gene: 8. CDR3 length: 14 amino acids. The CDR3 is CASRHGQGLYEQYF. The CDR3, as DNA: TGTGCCAGCAGACATGGACAGGGACTTTACGAGCAGTACTTC.

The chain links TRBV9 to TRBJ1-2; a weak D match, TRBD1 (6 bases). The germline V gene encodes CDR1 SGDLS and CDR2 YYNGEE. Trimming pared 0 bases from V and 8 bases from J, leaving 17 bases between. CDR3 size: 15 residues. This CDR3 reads CASSVEANRVDGYTF. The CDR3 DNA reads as TGTGCCAGCAGCGTAGAAGCCAACAGGGTGGACGGCTACACCTTC.

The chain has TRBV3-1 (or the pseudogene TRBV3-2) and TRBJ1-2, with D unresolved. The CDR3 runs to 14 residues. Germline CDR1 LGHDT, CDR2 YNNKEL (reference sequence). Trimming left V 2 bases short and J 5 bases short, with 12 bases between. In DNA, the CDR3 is TGTGCCAGCAGCCAAATAGGGAGGCGGTATGGCTACACCTTC. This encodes CASSQIGRRYGYTF.

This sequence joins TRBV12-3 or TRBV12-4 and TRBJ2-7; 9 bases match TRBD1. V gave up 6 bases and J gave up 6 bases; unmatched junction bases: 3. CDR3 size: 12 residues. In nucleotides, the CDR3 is TGTGCCAGCAGGGAGACAGGGGGCGAGCAGTACTTC. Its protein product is CASRETGGEQYF.

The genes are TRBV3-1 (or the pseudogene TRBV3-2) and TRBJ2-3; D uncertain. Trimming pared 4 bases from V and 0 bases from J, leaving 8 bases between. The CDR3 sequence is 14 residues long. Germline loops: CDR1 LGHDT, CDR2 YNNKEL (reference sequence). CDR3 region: CASSRALSTDTQYF. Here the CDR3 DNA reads TGTGCCAGCAGCCGAGCCCTCAGCACAGATACGCAGTATTTT.